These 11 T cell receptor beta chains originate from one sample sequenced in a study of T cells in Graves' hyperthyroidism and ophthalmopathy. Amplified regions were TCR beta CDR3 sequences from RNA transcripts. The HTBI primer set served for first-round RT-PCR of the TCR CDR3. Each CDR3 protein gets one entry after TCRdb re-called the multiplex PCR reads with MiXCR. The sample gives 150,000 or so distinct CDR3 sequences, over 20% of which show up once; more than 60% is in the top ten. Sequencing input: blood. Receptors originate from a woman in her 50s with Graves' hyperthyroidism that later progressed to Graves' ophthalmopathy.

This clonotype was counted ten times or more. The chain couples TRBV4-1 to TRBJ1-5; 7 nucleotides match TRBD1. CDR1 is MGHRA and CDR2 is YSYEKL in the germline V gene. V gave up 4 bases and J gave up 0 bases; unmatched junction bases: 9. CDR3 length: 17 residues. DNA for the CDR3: TGCGCCAGCAGCCCCTGGGACAGCCGGGATAGCAATCAGCCCCAGCATTTT. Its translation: CASSPWDSRDSNQPQHF.

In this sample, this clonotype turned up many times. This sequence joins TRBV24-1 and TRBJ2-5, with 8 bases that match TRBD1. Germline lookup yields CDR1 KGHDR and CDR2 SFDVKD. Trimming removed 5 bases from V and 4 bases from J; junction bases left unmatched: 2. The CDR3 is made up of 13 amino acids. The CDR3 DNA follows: TGTGCCACCAGTGGTGGACAGGGAGAGACCCAGTACTTC. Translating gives CATSGGQGETQYF.

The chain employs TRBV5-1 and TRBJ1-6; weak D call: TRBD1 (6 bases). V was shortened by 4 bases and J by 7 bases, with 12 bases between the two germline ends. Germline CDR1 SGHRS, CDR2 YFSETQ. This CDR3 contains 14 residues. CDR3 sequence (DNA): TGCGCCAGCAGCCTGGGGGGCACCAATTCACCCCTCCACTTT. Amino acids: CASSLGGTNSPLHF. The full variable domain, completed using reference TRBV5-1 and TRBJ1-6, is KAGVTQTPRYLIKTRGQQVTLSCSPISGHRSVSWYQQTPGQGLQFLFEYFSETQRNKGNFPGRFSGRQFSNSRSEMNVSTLELGDSALYLCASSLGGTNSPLHFGNGTRLTVT.

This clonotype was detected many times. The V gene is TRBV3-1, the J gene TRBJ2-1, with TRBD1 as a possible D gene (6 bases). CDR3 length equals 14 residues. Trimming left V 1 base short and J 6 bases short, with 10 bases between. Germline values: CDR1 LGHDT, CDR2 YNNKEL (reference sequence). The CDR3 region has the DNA TGTGCCAGCAGCCAAGGTAACAGGGTCAATGAGCAGTTCTTC. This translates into CASSQGNRVNEQFF.

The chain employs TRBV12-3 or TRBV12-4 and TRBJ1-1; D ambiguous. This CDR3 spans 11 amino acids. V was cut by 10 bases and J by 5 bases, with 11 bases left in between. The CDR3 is CATLYGTEAFF. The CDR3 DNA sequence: TGTGCCACTTTGTACGGGACTGAAGCTTTCTTT.

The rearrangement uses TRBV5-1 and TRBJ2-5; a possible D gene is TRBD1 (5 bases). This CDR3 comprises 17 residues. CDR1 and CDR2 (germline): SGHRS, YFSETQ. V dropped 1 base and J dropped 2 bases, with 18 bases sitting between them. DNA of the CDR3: TGCGCCAGCAGCTTGTGGGGTCGTGCGACAGAACAAGAGACCCAGTACTTC. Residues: CASSLWGRATEQETQYF.

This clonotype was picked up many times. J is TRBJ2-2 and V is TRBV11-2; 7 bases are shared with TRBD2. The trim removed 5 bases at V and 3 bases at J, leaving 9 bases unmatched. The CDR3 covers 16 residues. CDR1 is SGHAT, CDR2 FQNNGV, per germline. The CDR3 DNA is TGTGCCAGCAGCCCACGGCCGGCGGGAGACACCGGGGAGCTGTTTTTT. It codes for CASSPRPAGDTGELFF.

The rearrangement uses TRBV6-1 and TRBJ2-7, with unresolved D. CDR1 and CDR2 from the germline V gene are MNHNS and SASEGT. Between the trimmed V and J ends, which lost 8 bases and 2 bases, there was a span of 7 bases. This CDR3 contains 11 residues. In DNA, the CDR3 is TGTGCCAGCCGATGGACCTACGAGCAGTACTTC. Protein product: CASRWTYEQYF.

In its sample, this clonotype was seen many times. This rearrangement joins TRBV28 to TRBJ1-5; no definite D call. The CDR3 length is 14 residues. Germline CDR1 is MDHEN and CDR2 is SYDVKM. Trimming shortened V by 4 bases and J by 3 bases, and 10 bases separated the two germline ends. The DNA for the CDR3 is TGTGCCAGCAGTTCTATTCCAGACAATCAGCCCCAGCATTTT. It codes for CASSSIPDNQPQHF.

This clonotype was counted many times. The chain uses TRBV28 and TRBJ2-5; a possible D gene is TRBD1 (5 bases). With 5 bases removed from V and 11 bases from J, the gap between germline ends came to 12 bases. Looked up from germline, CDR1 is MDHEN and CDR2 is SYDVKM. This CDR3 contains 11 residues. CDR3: CASSRGNAQYF. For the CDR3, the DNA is TGTGCCAGCAGTAGGGGCAACGCACAGTACTTC.

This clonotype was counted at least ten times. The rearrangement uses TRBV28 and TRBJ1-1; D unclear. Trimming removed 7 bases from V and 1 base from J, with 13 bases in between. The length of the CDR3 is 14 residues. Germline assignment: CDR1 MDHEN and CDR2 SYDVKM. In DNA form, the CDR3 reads TGTGCCAGCAAAAGATTTACACCGAACACTGAAGCTTTCTTT. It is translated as CASKRFTPNTEAFF.